The T cell receptor (beta chain) under discussion was sequenced for a study of blood T cells in healthy people across ages. Study-wide findings and caveats: Naive T cell percentage showed a strong correlation with the diversity of TCR beta. Aged donors had fewer naive CD4+ cells and lower diversity than long-lived donors.

As concerns this clonotype: Antigen: not known. At one boundary the junction diverges from the germline segment, which might be a read error.

Per germline, CDR1 SGHTA and CDR2 FQGNSA. This CDR3 has 17 amino acids. Every donor provided around 9.3 milliliters of peripheral blood. A second PCR, run for about 7 to 11 cycles, used a sample-barcoded 5' primer plus a J-beta primer mix. Every cDNA molecule carried a tag from a template-switch adaptor bearing 12 random nucleotides. MiXCR, applied by TCRdb to the 5' RACE reads, yields one record per CDR3 protein. The sample records around 690,000 distinct CDR3 sequences, roughly three fifths being singletons. This TCR came from a man in his sixties in good health. The sample consisted of blood. The chain recombines TRBV7-2 with TRBJ2-7; 15 bases are a match to TRBD2. The J call may be in error: the DNA end matches TRBJ2-5 better. CDR3 in amino acids: CASSQGTSGGSLETQYF. CDR3 nucleotide sequence: TGTGCTAGCAGCCAAGGGACTAGCGGGGGGTCCTTAGAGACCCAGTACTTC.